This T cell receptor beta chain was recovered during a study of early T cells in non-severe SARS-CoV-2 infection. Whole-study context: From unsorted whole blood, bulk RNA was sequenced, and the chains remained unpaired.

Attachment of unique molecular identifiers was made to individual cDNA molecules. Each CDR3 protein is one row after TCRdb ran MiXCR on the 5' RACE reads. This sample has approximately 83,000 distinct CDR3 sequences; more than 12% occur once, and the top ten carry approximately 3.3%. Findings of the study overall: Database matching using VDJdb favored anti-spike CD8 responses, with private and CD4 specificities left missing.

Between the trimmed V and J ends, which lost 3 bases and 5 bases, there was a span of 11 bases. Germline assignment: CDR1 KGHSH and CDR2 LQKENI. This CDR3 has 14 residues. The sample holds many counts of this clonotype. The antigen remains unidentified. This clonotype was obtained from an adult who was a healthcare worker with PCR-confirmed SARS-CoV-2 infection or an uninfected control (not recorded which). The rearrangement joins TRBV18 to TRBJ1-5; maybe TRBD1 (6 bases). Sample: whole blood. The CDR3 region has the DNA TGTGCCAGCTCACCGAGGGGGGGCCATCAGCCCCAGCATTTT. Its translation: CASSPRGGHQPQHF. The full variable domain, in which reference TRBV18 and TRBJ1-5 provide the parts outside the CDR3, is NAGVMQNPRHLVRRRGQEARLRCSPMKGHSHVYWYRQLPEEGLKFMVYLQKENIIDESGMPKERFSAEFPKEGPSILRIQQVVRGDSAAYFCASSPRGGHQPQHFGDGTRLSIL.